This T cell receptor beta chain appears in the sequencing data of a study of blood T cell repertoires in COVID-19. V lost 3 bases and J lost 5; bases outside the gene matches: 10. The CDR3 has 16 amino acids. Germline CDR1 reads DFQATT; CDR2 reads SNEGSKA (reference sequence). As originally analysed: Estimated nucleated cell counts came from reference gene primer amplification. TCRdb keeps only in-frame clones here, not all; method: immunoSEQ multiplex PCR. D and trimming were read from the DNA, whereas the V and J calls and clone size are those reported in that table. Found here are about 160,000 clones, around nine tenths of them singletons; the top ten hold about 6.3%.

This clonotype was obtained from a woman aged 50 to 65 who had recovered from COVID-19. Sequenced: PBMCs or T cells enriched from blood (not recorded which). The chain joins TRBV20-1 to TRBJ2-2, with 9 bases identical to TRBD2. In DNA, the CDR3 is TGCAGTGCTAGTCAGGGCGGGGGGGCCCCAACCGGGGAGCTGTTTTTT. It yields the protein CSASQGGGAPTGELFF.